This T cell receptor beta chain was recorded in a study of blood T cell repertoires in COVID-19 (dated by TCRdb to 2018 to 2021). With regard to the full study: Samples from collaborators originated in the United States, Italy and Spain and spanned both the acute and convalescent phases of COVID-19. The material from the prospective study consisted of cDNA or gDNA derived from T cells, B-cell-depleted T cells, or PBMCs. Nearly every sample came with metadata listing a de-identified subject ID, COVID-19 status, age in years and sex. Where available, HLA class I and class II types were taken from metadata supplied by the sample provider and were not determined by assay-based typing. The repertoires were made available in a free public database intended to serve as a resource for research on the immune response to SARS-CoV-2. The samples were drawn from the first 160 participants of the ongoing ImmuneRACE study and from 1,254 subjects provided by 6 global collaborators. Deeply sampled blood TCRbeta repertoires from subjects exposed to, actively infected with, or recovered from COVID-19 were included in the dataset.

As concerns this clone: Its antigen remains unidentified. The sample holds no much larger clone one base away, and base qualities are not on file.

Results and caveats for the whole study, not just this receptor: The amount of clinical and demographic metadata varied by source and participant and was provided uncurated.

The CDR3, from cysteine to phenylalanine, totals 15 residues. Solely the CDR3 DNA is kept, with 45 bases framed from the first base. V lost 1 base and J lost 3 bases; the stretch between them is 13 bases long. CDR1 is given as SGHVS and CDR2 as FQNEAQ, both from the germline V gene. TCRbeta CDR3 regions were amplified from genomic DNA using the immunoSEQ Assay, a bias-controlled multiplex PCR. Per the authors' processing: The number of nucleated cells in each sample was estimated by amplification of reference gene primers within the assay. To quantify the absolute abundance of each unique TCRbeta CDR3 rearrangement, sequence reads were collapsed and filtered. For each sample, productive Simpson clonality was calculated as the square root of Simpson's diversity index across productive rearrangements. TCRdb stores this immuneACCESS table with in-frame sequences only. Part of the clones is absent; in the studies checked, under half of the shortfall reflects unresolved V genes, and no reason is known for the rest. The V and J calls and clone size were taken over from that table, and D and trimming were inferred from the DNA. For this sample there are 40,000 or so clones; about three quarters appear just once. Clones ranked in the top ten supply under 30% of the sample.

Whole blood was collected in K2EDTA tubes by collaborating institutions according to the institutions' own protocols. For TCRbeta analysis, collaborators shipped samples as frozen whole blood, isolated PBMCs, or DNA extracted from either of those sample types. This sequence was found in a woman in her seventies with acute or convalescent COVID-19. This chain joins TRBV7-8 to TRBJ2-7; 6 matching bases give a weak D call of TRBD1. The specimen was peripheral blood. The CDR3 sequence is CASSLVTGQGYEQYF. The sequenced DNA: TGTGCCAGCAGCTTAGTCACAGGGCAAGGCTACGAGCAGTACTTC.